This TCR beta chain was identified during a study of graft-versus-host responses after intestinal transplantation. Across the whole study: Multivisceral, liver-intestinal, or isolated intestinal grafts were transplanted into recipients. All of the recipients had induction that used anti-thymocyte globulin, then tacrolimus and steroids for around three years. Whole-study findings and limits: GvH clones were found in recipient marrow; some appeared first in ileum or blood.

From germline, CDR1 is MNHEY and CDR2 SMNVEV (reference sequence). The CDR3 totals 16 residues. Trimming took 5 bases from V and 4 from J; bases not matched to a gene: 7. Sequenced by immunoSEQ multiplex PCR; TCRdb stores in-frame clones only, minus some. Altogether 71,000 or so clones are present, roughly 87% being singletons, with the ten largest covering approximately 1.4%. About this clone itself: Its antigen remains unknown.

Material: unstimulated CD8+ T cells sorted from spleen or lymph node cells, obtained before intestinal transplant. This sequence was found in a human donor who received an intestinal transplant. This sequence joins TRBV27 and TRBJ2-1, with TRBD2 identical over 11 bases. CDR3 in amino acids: CASSLTLAGGYNEQFF. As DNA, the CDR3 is TGTGCCAGCAGTCTAACTCTAGCGGGGGGTTACAATGAGCAGTTCTTC.